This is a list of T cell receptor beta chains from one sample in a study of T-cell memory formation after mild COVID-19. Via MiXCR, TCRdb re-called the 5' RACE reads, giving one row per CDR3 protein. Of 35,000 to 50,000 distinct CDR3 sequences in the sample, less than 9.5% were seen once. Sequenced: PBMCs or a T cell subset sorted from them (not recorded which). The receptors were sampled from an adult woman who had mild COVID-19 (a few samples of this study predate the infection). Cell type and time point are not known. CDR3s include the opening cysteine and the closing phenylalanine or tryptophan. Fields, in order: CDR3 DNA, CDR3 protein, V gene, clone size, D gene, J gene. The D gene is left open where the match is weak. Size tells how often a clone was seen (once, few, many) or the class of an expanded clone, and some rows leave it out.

TGCGCCAGCAGCTATACAGGGGACACCGGGGAGCTGTTTTTT,CASSYTGDTGELFF,TRBV5-1,few,TRBD1,TRBJ2-2
TGTGCCAGCAGCTCAGGACGGGAGACCCAGTACTTC,CASSSGRETQYF,TRBV7-8,medium-sized,.,TRBJ2-5
TGTGCCAGCAGCCCGCAATTAAGGACTAGCGGGAGGGTCAGCACAGATACGCAGTATTTT,CASSPQLRTSGRVSTDTQYF,TRBV7-2,few,TRBD2,TRBJ2-3
TGTGCCAGCAGCGTTGACTGGGACACTGAAGCTTTCTTT,CASSVDWDTEAFF,TRBV9,.,.,TRBJ1-1
TGTGCCAGCAGTCTCAGGGACAGGGGATTCAGCAATGAGCAGTTCTTC,CASSLRDRGFSNEQFF,TRBV12-3/TRBV12-4,.,TRBD1,TRBJ2-1
TGTGCCAGCAGTGTCTCACTAGCGGGATACAATGAGCAGTTCTTC,CASSVSLAGYNEQFF,TRBV2,.,TRBD2,TRBJ2-1
TGTGCCAGCGGTAGGACCGGGGAGCTGTTTTTT,CASGRTGELFF,TRBV6-5,.,.,TRBJ2-2
TGCAGCTTCCGGGCCAACTCCTACGAGCAGTACTTC,CSFRANSYEQYF,TRBV29-1,.,.,TRBJ2-7
TGCAGTGCTAGAGATCCGGGACAGCTCCACGAGCAGTACTTC,CSARDPGQLHEQYF,TRBV20-1,large,TRBD1,TRBJ2-7
TGTGCCAGCAGCTTGCAGGGGGCTGGAGATACGCAGTATTTT,CASSLQGAGDTQYF,TRBV7-2,.,TRBD1,TRBJ2-3
TGTGCCAGCAGCTTATGGGGGACCTACGAGCAGTACTTC,CASSLWGTYEQYF,TRBV27,.,.,TRBJ2-7
TGTGCCAGCAGCCCCTGGGGGGGGAGGAACACTGAAGCTTTCTTT,CASSPWGGRNTEAFF,TRBV7-3,.,.,TRBJ1-1
TGCAGTGCTAGACCCCTTGACAGGGGGCAGGGGTACGAGCAGTACTTC,CSARPLDRGQGYEQYF,TRBV20-1,few,TRBD1,TRBJ2-7
TGTGCCAGCAGCTGGACTAGCGGGAATTTGTTGGAGTTCTTC,CASSWTSGNLLEFF,TRBV6-5,.,TRBD2,TRBJ2-1
TGTGCCAGCAGTGAAGTGAGGGAAACGGAGACCCAGTACTTC,CASSEVRETETQYF,TRBV2,few,.,TRBJ2-5
TGTGCCAGCAGCAAAGATCTCACAGGACCCCCTAACGAGCAGTACTTC,CASSKDLTGPPNEQYF,TRBV21-1,few,.,TRBJ2-7
TGTGCCAGCAGTGAAGTGGGGGGGCCGGTTGAGCAGTTCTTC,CASSEVGGPVEQFF,TRBV2,few,.,TRBJ2-1
TGTGCCAGTGGTGGAGCTAGCTCCTACAATGAGCAGTTCTTC,CASGGASSYNEQFF,TRBV19,few,.,TRBJ2-1
TGTGCCAGCAGTGACAGGGTGGGCACAGATACGCAGTATTTT,CASSDRVGTDTQYF,TRBV7-9,.,TRBD1,TRBJ2-3
TGTGCCAGCAGCCCGGGACTTACGGGGGCCGGGGAGCTGTTTTTT,CASSPGLTGAGELFF,TRBV7-3,.,.,TRBJ2-2
TGTGCCAGCAGCACGGACAGGCGGGGGACTGAAGCTTTCTTT,CASSTDRRGTEAFF,TRBV7-8,.,TRBD1,TRBJ1-1
TGTGCCAGCAGTTTAAGAGCTAGCGGAATCACAGATACGCAGTATTTT,CASSLRASGITDTQYF,TRBV27,few,TRBD2,TRBJ2-3
TGTGCCAGCAGTGAAGGTCCTAGCGGGGGCCCTCAGTGGACCCAGTACTTC,CASSEGPSGGPQWTQYF,TRBV2,medium-sized,TRBD2,TRBJ2-5
TGCAGTGCTAGAGGACTAGCGGGAGGGCCAGGGAATGAGCAGTTCTTC,CSARGLAGGPGNEQFF,TRBV20-1,.,TRBD2,TRBJ2-1
TGCGCCAGCAGCTTGGCCACGGGGGCCCCGAGGGGGACAGATACGCAGTATTTT,CASSLATGAPRGTDTQYF,TRBV5-1,.,.,TRBJ2-3
TGCAGCTTCACCCAGGGGGTGGGAGAGACCCAGTACTTC,CSFTQGVGETQYF,TRBV29-1,few,TRBD1,TRBJ2-5
TGTGCCAGCAGTTTCGACAGGAACACTGAAGCTTTCTTT,CASSFDRNTEAFF,TRBV12-3/TRBV12-4,few,.,TRBJ1-1
TGTGCCAGCAGCTTGGCGACGGGGAACACTGAAGCTTTCTTT,CASSLATGNTEAFF,TRBV5-5,few,.,TRBJ1-1
TGCAGTTCCCCCTACGGAGGGCGAAATGAGCAGTTCTTC,CSSPYGGRNEQFF,TRBV20-1,few,.,TRBJ2-1
TGTGCCAGCAGCCAAGATCCGGGACTAGCGGGAGGATACAATGAGCAGTTCTTC,CASSQDPGLAGGYNEQFF,TRBV4-2,few,TRBD2,TRBJ2-1
TGTGCCAGCAGCCCTACGAGTTTGGGCACCGGGGAGCTGTTTTTT,CASSPTSLGTGELFF,TRBV3-1,.,.,TRBJ2-2
TGTGCCAGCAGCTTATTTCGGCGGGGAGCAGGAGAGACCCAGTACTTC,CASSLFRRGAGETQYF,TRBV7-2,many,.,TRBJ2-5
TGCAGCGTTGAAGATCAGGCGTCGAACACTGAAGCTTTCTTT,CSVEDQASNTEAFF,TRBV29-1,few,.,TRBJ1-1
TGCGCCAGCAGCTTGGTTACAGGGAACCCCTACGAGCAGTACTTC,CASSLVTGNPYEQYF,TRBV5-1,few,.,TRBJ2-7
TGTGCCACCAGTGACCAACAGGGAAGGACAGATACGCAGTATTTT,CATSDQQGRTDTQYF,TRBV24-1,many,.,TRBJ2-3
TGTGCCAGCAGCTTACATGTCCAGCTAGATCAGCCCCAGCATTTT,CASSLHVQLDQPQHF,TRBV7-4,few,.,TRBJ1-5
TGCAGTGCTGAAAGATCCTACGAGCAGTACTTC,CSAERSYEQYF,TRBV20-1,medium-sized,.,TRBJ2-7
TGTGCCAGCAGCCAAGATCTAGCTTCAGTCTCTGGAAACACCATATATTTT,CASSQDLASVSGNTIYF,TRBV14,few,.,TRBJ1-3
TGTGCCAGCAGCTCAGAAGTCCCAAGCCGGCAGTTCTTC,CASSSEVPSRQFF,TRBV7-8,.,.,TRBJ2-1
TGCGCCAGCAGACTCGGGGTCTTGGCGAACACCGGGGAGCTGTTTTTT,CASRLGVLANTGELFF,TRBV5-1,many,.,TRBJ2-2
TGTGCCAGCAGTTTTGGGGACCCCGGGGACTACGAGCAGTACTTC,CASSFGDPGDYEQYF,TRBV27,few,.,TRBJ2-7
TGTGCCTGGAGTTCAGGGGTTGGAGGCTACACCTTC,CAWSSGVGGYTF,TRBV30,few,.,TRBJ1-2
TGCAGCGTTCTGACGGCCAATGAGCAGTTCTTC,CSVLTANEQFF,TRBV29-1,many,.,TRBJ2-1
TGCAGTGCTCCCGGGACTCGCTCTGGAAACACCATATATTTT,CSAPGTRSGNTIYF,TRBV20-1,many,.,TRBJ1-3
TGTGCTAGTGGTTTCCCCGCGGCGGGACCCGAGGATACGCAGTATTTT,CASGFPAAGPEDTQYF,TRBV12-5,many,.,TRBJ2-3